These 22 T cell receptor beta chains share one sample of origin, sequenced in a study of T cells in Graves' hyperthyroidism and ophthalmopathy. Researchers took RNA transcripts and amplified the TCR beta CDR3 regions from them. HTBI primers were used for first-round RT-PCR of the TCR CDR3. MiXCR, applied by TCRdb to the multiplex PCR reads, yields one record per CDR3 protein. The top ten hold roughly 30% of the sample, which has about 760,000 distinct CDR3 sequences, over 35% seen once. What was sequenced was blood. Receptors originate from a woman aged 40-49 years with Graves' hyperthyroidism.

V gene TRBV29-1 combines with J gene TRBJ2-7; possible D gene TRBD1, 6 bases. Germline V gene lookup returns CDR1 SQVTM and CDR2 ANQGSEA. The V gene lost 6 bases and the J gene lost 4 bases, with 7 bases spanning the gap. This CDR3 has 10 residues. CDR3 sequence reads: CSVQGYEQYF. CDR3 nucleotide sequence: TGCAGCGTACAGGGTTACGAGCAGTACTTC.

This chain links TRBV6-2 or TRBV6-3 with TRBJ2-5; 12 bases align to TRBD2. The J call may be faulty, since TRBJ2-7 better matches the DNA end. From germline, CDR1 is MNHEY and CDR2 SVGEGT. The CDR3 runs 17 residues. In DNA, the CDR3 is TGTGCCAGCAGTTACTCGGCTAGCGGGGGGGCCCCGTACGAGCAGTACTTC. Translating it yields CASSYSASGGAPYEQYF.

This sequence joins TRBV6-5 and TRBJ1-5; D is perhaps TRBD1 (5 bases). This CDR3 comprises 13 residues. Looked up from germline, CDR1 is MNHEY and CDR2 is SVGAGI. V was pared by 4 bases and J by 5 bases, with 9 bases between. The CDR3 protein is CASSSVGDQPQHF. The CDR3 DNA follows: TGTGCCAGCAGTTCCGTGGGGGATCAGCCCCAGCATTTT.

J is TRBJ1-2 and V is TRBV2, with TRBD1 matching over 7 bases. The ends lost 6 bases at V and 4 bases at J; junction bases unmatched: 11. The CDR3 consists of 15 residues. Germline CDR1 and CDR2: SNHLY and FYNNEI. This chain's CDR3 is CASSQVGGLGYGYTF. CDR3 nucleotide sequence: TGTGCCAGCAGCCAAGTAGGGGGCCTTGGCTATGGCTACACCTTC.

At least ten counts were recorded for this clonotype. The chain couples TRBV7-8 to TRBJ1-2; 9 bases agree with TRBD1. The ends lost 3 bases at V and 3 bases at J; junction bases unmatched: 5. Germline CDR1 SGHVS, CDR2 FQNEAQ. This CDR3 spans 15 amino acids. The CDR3 spells CASSLAGQGDYGYTF. DNA for the CDR3: TGTGCCAGCAGCTTGGCGGGACAGGGCGACTATGGCTACACCTTC.

The gene calls are TRBV14 and TRBJ1-1, with TRBD1 identical over 7 bases. Germline CDR1 reads SGHDN; CDR2 reads FVKESK. The CDR3 contains 18 residues. V dropped 4 bases and J dropped 1; count of bases not matched to a gene: 15. The CDR3 sequence: CASSPLGGQGGRNTEAFF. The CDR3 DNA is TGTGCCAGCAGCCCACTTGGGGGCCAGGGGGGGAGGAACACTGAAGCTTTCTTT.

The rearrangement links TRBV2 to TRBJ2-7; 8 bases agree with TRBD1. This CDR3 has 13 amino acids. The V gene end was trimmed by 8 bases and the J gene end by 6 bases; junction bases not matched to a gene: 9. Germline CDR1 is SNHLY and CDR2 is FYNNEI. The CDR3 here is CASSPSDRVEQYF. The DNA of the CDR3 is TGTGCCAGCTCACCTTCGGACAGGGTCGAGCAGTACTTC.

This clonotype was detected once. This rearrangement joins TRBV2 to TRBJ2-6; D is possibly TRBD2 (5 bases). CDR3 size: 13 residues. V lost 7 bases, J lost 4 bases, and 8 bases lay in between. In germline, CDR1 is SNHLY, CDR2 FYNNEI. This chain's CDR3 is CASTIAGANVLTF. Written as DNA, the CDR3 is TGTGCCAGCACCATAGCGGGGGCCAACGTCCTGACTTTC.

This clonotype was detected many times. The rearrangement links TRBV2 to TRBJ2-7, with D uncertain. With 3 bases removed from V and 3 bases from J, the gap between germline ends came to 9 bases. This CDR3 region has 13 residues. Germline values: CDR1 SNHLY, CDR2 FYNNEI. CDR3: CASSESLHYEQYF. The CDR3, as DNA: TGTGCCAGCAGTGAGAGCCTGCACTACGAGCAGTACTTC.

This chain links TRBV13 with TRBJ2-3; D is unclear. Per germline, CDR1 PRHDT and CDR2 FYEKMQ (reference sequence). Trimming took 7 bases from V and 6 from J, leaving 8 bases between them. The length of the CDR3 is 11 residues. This CDR3 is CASTFLDTQYF. The CDR3 coding sequence is TGTGCCAGCACCTTTTTGGATACGCAGTATTTT.

A few counts support this clonotype. This rearrangement joins TRBV12-3 or TRBV12-4 to TRBJ1-1; D unresolved. The CDR3 length is 13 residues. The germline V and J ends were trimmed by 7 bases and 4 bases, with 13 bases remaining between them. CDR3 in DNA: TGTGCCAGCACCTCTCCCCCTGGCACTGAAGCTTTCTTT. Translation: CASTSPPGTEAFF.

The V gene is TRBV25-1, the J gene TRBJ1-2, with 10 bases identical to TRBD1. V shed 8 bases and J 7 bases; nucleotides not matched to a gene: 10. There are 14 residues in the CDR3. Germline lookup yields CDR1 MGHDK and CDR2 SYGVNS. The CDR3 region is CASLGQGSLPGYTF. The DNA for the CDR3 is TGTGCCAGCTTGGGACAGGGGTCTCTTCCTGGCTACACCTTC.

The count of this clonotype is one. A read error may explain this, as a much larger clone is one base away. The chain couples TRBV12-3 or TRBV12-4 to TRBJ1-5, with 8 bases aligning to TRBD1. CDR3 length: 14 amino acids. The V and J ends lost 5 bases and 6 bases, in that order; junction bases with no gene match: 6. CDR3 bases: TGTGCCAGCAGTCTTGGACAGGGTTTTCAGCCCCAGCATTTT. Protein product: CASSLGQGFQPQHF.

The V and J genes are TRBV20-1 and TRBJ2-7, with 7 bases aligning to TRBD2. The V gene end was trimmed by 6 bases and the J gene end by 0 bases; junction bases not matched to a gene: 14. Looked up from germline, CDR1 is DFQATT and CDR2 is SNEGSKA (reference sequence). The CDR3 covers 16 residues. CDR3 bases: TGCAGTGCAGGGGATCTGAGCGGGGTAATCTCCTACGAGCAGTACTTC. Protein product: CSAGDLSGVISYEQYF.

This chain uses TRBV7-9 with TRBJ2-7, with TRBD2 matching 12 bases. V lost 2 bases and J lost 3; bases outside the gene matches: 5. The CDR3 is made up of 16 amino acids. The germline gives CDR1 SEHNR, CDR2 FQNEAQ (reference sequence). CDR3 region: CASSLFASGGVYEQYF. CDR3 sequence (DNA): TGTGCCAGCAGCTTATTCGCTAGCGGGGGGGTCTACGAGCAGTACTTC.

This clonotype was seen at least ten times. The J gene is TRBJ1-2, the V gene TRBV14; D ambiguous. V lost 0 bases to trimming and J lost 2 bases, with 10 bases between them. Germline lookup yields CDR1 SGHDN and CDR2 FVKESK. The CDR3 consists of 15 residues. CDR3 sequence reads: CASSQDQRQNYGYTF. The CDR3 DNA sequence: TGTGCCAGCAGCCAAGATCAACGGCAGAACTATGGCTACACCTTC.

This clonotype has ten or more counts. This chain uses TRBV6-1 with TRBJ1-2; 7 positions agree with TRBD1. The CDR3 covers 12 residues. J gave up 3 bases and V 10 bases, and 5 bases lay outside the gene matches. CDR1 and CDR2 from the germline V gene are MNHNS and SASEGT. The CDR3 DNA reads as TGTGCCACCACAGGACAGGACTATGGCTACACCTTC. Translated, it gives CATTGQDYGYTF.

V is TRBV5-1 and J is TRBJ2-6; TRBD2 might be the D (5 bases). V lost 4 bases to trimming and J lost 2 bases, with 16 bases between them. The germline gives CDR1 SGHRS, CDR2 YFSETQ. CDR3 size: 17 residues. The CDR3 DNA is TGCGCCAGCAGCCCATTCCCAGTGGGAGCTGGGGCCAACGTCCTGACTTTC. It is translated as CASSPFPVGAGANVLTF.

There are many counts of this clonotype. V is TRBV20-1 and J is TRBJ1-5; D is possibly TRBD1 (5 bases). Trimming took 6 bases from V and 3 from J, leaving 12 bases between them. The length of the CDR3 is 13 residues. Germline loops: CDR1 DFQATT, CDR2 SNEGSKA (reference sequence). In nucleotides, the CDR3 is TGCAGTGCCGTCCGAGGGGTCAATCAGCCCCAGCATTTT. The encoded protein is CSAVRGVNQPQHF.

This clonotype was observed a few times. V gene TRBV6-6 combines with J gene TRBJ1-4, with D unclear. The CDR3 runs 13 residues. V was cut by 10 bases and J by 6 bases, with 15 bases left in between. The V gene's germline CDR1 is MNHNY and CDR2 SVGAGI (reference sequence). The DNA for the CDR3 is TGTGCCACAAACAGTCGCTCCGATGAAAAACTGTTTTTT. Its protein is CATNSRSDEKLFF.

The chain employs TRBV7-2 and TRBJ2-5; either TRBD1 or TRBD2 may fit D (7 bases each). This CDR3 has 15 amino acids. The V gene's germline CDR1 is SGHTA and CDR2 FQGNSA. With 6 bases removed from V and 5 bases from J, the gap between germline ends came to 19 bases. CDR3 protein: CASSFGVRGGETQYF. CDR3 DNA: TGTGCCAGCAGTTTCGGCGTCAGGGGGGGGGAGACCCAGTACTTC.

There are many counts of this clonotype. CDR3 sequence: CASSWGTGGETQYF. In nucleotides, the CDR3 is TGTGCCAGCAGCTGGGGGACAGGGGGAGAGACCCAGTACTTC. The chain uses TRBV5-6 and TRBJ2-5; TRBD1 aligns across 11 bases. V gave up 3 bases and J gave up 4 bases; unmatched junction bases: 2. This CDR3 comprises 14 residues. The germline V gene has CDR1 SGHDT and CDR2 YYEEEE.